The present T cell receptor beta chain was sequenced within a study of graft-versus-host responses after intestinal transplantation. Points from the study as a whole: Detected in recipient marrow were GvH clones, some of which were first observed in ileum or blood.

Measured with immunoSEQ multiplex PCR; TCRdb has only the in-frame clones, and not every one. The data hold under 90,000 clones, with approximately 90% observed a single time. This clone was counted between two and nine times. What it recognizes is unknown. Trimming cost V 6 bases and J 8 bases, with 14 bases left between them. The CDR3 covers 13 residues. CDR1 LNHDA and CDR2 SQIVND come from the germline V gene (reference sequence). This specimen consisted of PBMCs, obtained 98 days after intestinal transplantation. This sequence was found in a human patient who received an intestinal transplant, so some T cells may come from the graft donor. V usage is TRBV19 and J usage is TRBJ1-3; no reliable D call. As DNA, the CDR3 is TGTGCCAGTAGCCCCGGCTTTCTTGACACCATATATTTT. Amino acid sequence: CASSPGFLDTIYF.